The present entry profiles one T cell receptor beta chain with its context. Its specificity is unknown. The source of the sample is a study of glioma-infiltrating T cells. Overall study results and limits: Tissue-blood divergence was below expectation in non-neoplastic patients, above in gliomas.

Germline-derived CDR1 and CDR2 are MNHEY and SMNVEV (reference sequence). With 7 bases clipped from V and 4 bases from J, the junction kept 12 bases outside the gene matches. This CDR3 has 15 residues. TCR alpha and beta CDR3 regions were amplified from RNA using iRepertoire nested multiplex PCR. Input was roughly 100-450 ng of tissue mRNA or PBMC total RNA. TCRdb re-called the multiplex PCR reads with MiXCR, one entry per CDR3 protein. The table includes around 350,000 distinct CDR3 sequences, less than 50% detected once. Specimen: glioma tissue, nonneoplastic brain tissue, or PBMCs (not recorded which). This clonotype originated in a human donor with low-grade glioma or glioblastoma, undergoing nonglioma brain surgery, or in good health (not recorded which). The gene calls are TRBV27 and TRBJ2-7; 8 nucleotides align to TRBD2. The CDR3 is CASMSGSGSNYEQYF. The CDR3 bases are TGTGCCAGCATGTCGGGGAGCGGGAGTAATTACGAGCAGTACTTC.